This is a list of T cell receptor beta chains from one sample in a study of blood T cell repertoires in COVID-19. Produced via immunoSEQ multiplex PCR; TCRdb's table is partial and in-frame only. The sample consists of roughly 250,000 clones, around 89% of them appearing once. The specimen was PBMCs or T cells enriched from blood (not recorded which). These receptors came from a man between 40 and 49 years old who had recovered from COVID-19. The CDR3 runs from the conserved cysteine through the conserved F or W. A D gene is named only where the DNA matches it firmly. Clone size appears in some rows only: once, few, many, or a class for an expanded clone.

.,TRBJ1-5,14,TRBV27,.,TGTGCCAGCAGTTCGGCAGGGGGCAATCAGCCCCAGCATTTT,CASSSAGGNQPQHF
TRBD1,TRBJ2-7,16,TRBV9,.,TGTGCCAGCAGCCCGGAGGGACAGGGAAGGGACTACGAGCAGTACTTC,CASSPEGQGRDYEQYF
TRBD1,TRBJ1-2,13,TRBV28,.,TGTGCCAGCAGACCCGGGGGACAGTATGGCTACACCTTC,CASRPGGQYGYTF
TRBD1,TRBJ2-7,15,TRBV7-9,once,TGTGCCAGCAGCTTAGAAAACAGGGGTGGAAACGAGCAGTACTTC,CASSLENRGGNEQYF
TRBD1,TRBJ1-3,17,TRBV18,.,TGTGCCAGCTCACCAACACGGACAGGGCCCGCTGGAAACACCATATATTTT,CASSPTRTGPAGNTIYF
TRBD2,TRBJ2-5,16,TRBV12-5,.,TGTGCTAGTGGTCGGGCTAGCGGGAGTGGGGAAGAGACCCAGTACTTC,CASGRASGSGEETQYF
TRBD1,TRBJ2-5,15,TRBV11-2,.,TGTGCCAGCAGTTTGGGGGACAGGGGCACCGAGACCCAGTACTTC,CASSLGDRGTETQYF
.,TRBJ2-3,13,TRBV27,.,TGTGCCACCACTCACAGCATAACAGATACGCAGTATTTT,CATTHSITDTQYF
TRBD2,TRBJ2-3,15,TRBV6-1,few,TGTGCCAGCAGTGAAGAGCGGGGGGGCACAGATACGCAGTATTTT,CASSEERGGTDTQYF
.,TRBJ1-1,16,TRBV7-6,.,TGTGCCAGCAGCTCCCAGACGGGAGGGTTGGGCACTGAAGCTTTCTTT,CASSSQTGGLGTEAFF
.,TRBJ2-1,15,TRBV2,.,TGTGCCAGCAGTGACCAGGGGGGAGCCAGGAATGAGCAGTTCTTC,CASSDQGGARNEQFF
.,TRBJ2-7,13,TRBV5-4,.,TGTGCCAGCAGCTTGGGTTTCGTAAACGAGCAGTACTTC,CASSLGFVNEQYF
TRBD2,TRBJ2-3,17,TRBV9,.,TGTGCCAGCAGCCCGAGCCCCGGGACTAGCGGGAAGGATACGCAGTATTTT,CASSPSPGTSGKDTQYF
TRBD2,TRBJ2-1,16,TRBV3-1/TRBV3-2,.,TGTGCCAGCAGCCAAGATTCCCTAGCGGGGGGTCGAAGAGTGTTCTTC,CASSQDSLAGGRRVFF
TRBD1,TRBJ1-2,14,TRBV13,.,TGTGCCAGCAGCCCGGACAGGGGGCTTGGTGGCTACACCTTC,CASSPDRGLGGYTF
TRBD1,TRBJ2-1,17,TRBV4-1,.,TGCGCCAGCAGCAAAGGAATACCGGGACAGAGACTCGGTGAGCAGTTCTTC,CASSKGIPGQRLGEQFF
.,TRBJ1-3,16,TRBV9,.,TGTGCCAGCAGCCCACCCCCGGGACTCTCTGGAAACACCATATATTTT,CASSPPPGLSGNTIYF
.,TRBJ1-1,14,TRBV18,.,TGTGCCAGCTCACCGTCAGGGTATTTCACTGAAGCTTTCTTT,CASSPSGYFTEAFF
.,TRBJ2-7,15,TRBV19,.,TGTGCCAGTAGTACCTCGGCCCAGGATTCCTACGAGCAGTACTTC,CASSTSAQDSYEQYF
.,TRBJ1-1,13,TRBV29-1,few,TGCAGCGTTGAATGGGGTCGGGGCACTGAAGCTTTCTTT,CSVEWGRGTEAFF
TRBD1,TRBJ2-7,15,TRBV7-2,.,TGTGCCAGCAGCTTAACAGGGGCGAGCTCCTACGAGCAGTACTTC,CASSLTGASSYEQYF
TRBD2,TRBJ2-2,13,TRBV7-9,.,TGTGCCAGCGGGAGGGAGGCAACCGGGGAGCTGTTTTTT,CASGREATGELFF
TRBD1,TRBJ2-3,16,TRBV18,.,TGTGCCAGCTCACCACTGCCCAGGGGGCAATCAGATACGCAGTATTTT,CASSPLPRGQSDTQYF
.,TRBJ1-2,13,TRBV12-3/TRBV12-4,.,TGTGCCAGCAGCCCCGGGAGGAGAGATGGCTACACCTTC,CASSPGRRDGYTF
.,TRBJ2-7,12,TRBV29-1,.,TGCAGCGTCGGACAAGCCGACTACGAGCAGTACTTC,CSVGQADYEQYF
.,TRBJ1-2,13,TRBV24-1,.,TGTGCCACCAGTGTCGGACAAAGCTATGGCTACACCTTC,CATSVGQSYGYTF
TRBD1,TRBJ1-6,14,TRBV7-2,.,TGTGCCAGCAGCTCGGGACAGGGGGGTTCACCCCTCCACTTT,CASSSGQGGSPLHF
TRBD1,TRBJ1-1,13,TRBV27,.,TGTGCCAGCAGGGGACAGGGGAGGACTGAAGCTTTCTTT,CASRGQGRTEAFF
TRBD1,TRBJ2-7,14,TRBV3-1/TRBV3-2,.,TGTGCCAGCAGCCAAAGGGGACAGGGCAACGAGCAGTACTTC,CASSQRGQGNEQYF
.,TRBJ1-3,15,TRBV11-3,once,TGTGCCAGCAGCTTTCGGCGGCCCTCTGGAAACACCATATATTTT,CASSFRRPSGNTIYF
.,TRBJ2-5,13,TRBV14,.,TGTGCCAGCAGCCAAGATTGGAGGGAGACCCAGTACTTC,CASSQDWRETQYF
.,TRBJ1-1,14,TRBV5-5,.,TGTGCCAGCAGGCAGGACAGAGAGAACACTGAAGCTTTCTTT,CASRQDRENTEAFF
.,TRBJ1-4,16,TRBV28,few,TGTGCCAGCAGTTTATCGGGCAGGGGAGCTAATGAAAAACTGTTTTTT,CASSLSGRGANEKLFF
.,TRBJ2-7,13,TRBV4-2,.,TGTGCCAGCAGCCAAGATCTTAGACTCGAGCAGTACTTC,CASSQDLRLEQYF
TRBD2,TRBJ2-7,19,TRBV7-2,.,TGTGCCAGCAGCTTAGCCCCGCCTACTACTAGCGGGAGGAGGGACGAGCAGTACTTC,CASSLAPPTTSGRRDEQYF
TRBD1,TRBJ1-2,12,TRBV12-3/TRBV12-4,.,TGTGCCAGCAGTTTCGGGACAGGCGGCTACACCTTC,CASSFGTGGYTF